A single sample gave rise to the 24 T cell receptor beta chains below, sequenced in a study of T cell responses to AZD1222 COVID-19 vaccine. Sequencing used immunoSEQ multiplex PCR; TCRdb keeps in-frame clones, though not all of them. The profile covers tens of thousands of clones, with roughly 84% appearing a single time and approximately 25% taken by the ten largest. The sequencing used peripheral blood, collected on day 0 of AZD1222 vaccination. These receptors originate from an adult in good health.

The gene calls are TRBV28 and TRBJ2-7; the match to TRBD2 covers 9 bases. Germline V lookup: CDR1 MDHEN, CDR2 SYDVKM. With V trimmed by 2 bases and J by 1 base, 3 bases remained unmatched. The CDR3 consists of 15 residues. The CDR3 DNA sequence: TGTGCCAGCAGTTTAAGCGGGGGGCCTTCCTACGAGCAGTACTTC. Protein product: CASSLSGGPSYEQYF.

The CDR3 reads CASGISGGFEKLFF. The CDR3 nucleotides read TGCGCCAGCGGAATCTCAGGGGGATTTGAAAAACTGTTTTTT. The V call is TRBV10-2, the J call TRBJ1-4; 7 nucleotides align to TRBD1. This CDR3 is built from 14 residues. CDR1 WSHSY and CDR2 SAAADI come from the germline V gene. With V trimmed by 8 bases and J by 7 bases, 10 bases remained unmatched.

The rearrangement uses TRBV5-1 and TRBJ1-4; D not resolved. The V end was cut by 3 bases, the J end by 3 bases, with 9 bases between. This CDR3 contains 14 residues. Germline loops: CDR1 SGHRS, CDR2 YFSETQ. The CDR3 reads CASSYSHANEKLFF. CDR3 bases: TGCGCCAGCAGCTATTCACACGCTAATGAAAAACTGTTTTTT.

The rearrangement links TRBV7-9 to TRBJ1-2; TRBD1 aligns across 11 bases. Germline V gene lookup returns CDR1 SEHNR and CDR2 FQNEAQ (reference sequence). With V trimmed by 5 bases and J by 5 bases, 13 bases remained unmatched. The CDR3 length is 17 residues. CDR3 amino acids: CASSKYEGTGGRYGYTF. For the CDR3, the DNA is TGTGCCAGCAGCAAGTACGAAGGGACAGGGGGACGATATGGCTACACCTTC.

This clone was seen once. The V and J genes are TRBV7-8 and TRBJ2-6; TRBD2 is a possible D gene (5 bases). Germline values: CDR1 SGHVS, CDR2 FQNEAQ. This CDR3 has 13 amino acids. CDR3 coding DNA: TGTGCAACCCGGGGCTCTGGGGCCAACGTCCTGACTTTC. Translated, it gives CATRGSGANVLTF.

The rearrangement uses TRBV30 and TRBJ2-7, with D perhaps TRBD2 (5 bases). The V end was cut by 3 bases, the J end by 3 bases, with 15 bases between. The CDR3 is 14 residues long. Germline lookup yields CDR1 GTSNPN and CDR2 SVGIG (reference sequence). CDR3 in amino acids: CAWSPGNLVYEQYF. Here the CDR3 DNA reads TGTGCCTGGAGCCCGGGGAATCTTGTCTACGAGCAGTACTTC.

This chain links TRBV5-1 with TRBJ1-2; the match to TRBD1 covers 10 bases. Germline CDR1 is SGHRS and CDR2 is YFSETQ. J lost 7 bases, V lost 3 bases, and 6 bases had no gene match. The length of the CDR3 is 14 residues. The CDR3 bases are TGCGCCAGCAGCTGGGGGACAGGGGAGAGTGGCTACACCTTC. As protein: CASSWGTGESGYTF.

The V gene is TRBV20-1, the J gene TRBJ1-1; D remains unclear. Trimming cost V 1 base and J 2 bases, with 2 bases left between them. Germline-derived CDR1 and CDR2 are DFQATT and SNEGSKA (reference sequence). The CDR3 runs to 11 residues. In DNA form, the CDR3 reads TGCAGTGCTAGAGTAAACACTGAAGCTTTCTTT. This codes for CSARVNTEAFF.

The chain carries TRBV15 and TRBJ2-5; 7 bases map to TRBD1. J lost 5 bases, V lost 3 bases, and 6 bases had no gene match. Germline V gives CDR1 LNHNV, CDR2 YYDKDF (reference sequence). CDR3 length: 14 amino acids. The CDR3 here is CATSSRGFGETQYF. CDR3 DNA: TGTGCCACCAGCAGCAGGGGGTTCGGGGAGACCCAGTACTTC.

J is TRBJ1-5 and V is TRBV3-1 (or the pseudogene TRBV3-2); no clear D gene. V gave up 4 bases and J gave up 4 bases, with 14 bases separating them. Germline CDR1 reads LGHDT; CDR2 reads YNNKEL (reference sequence). The CDR3 loop spans 15 amino acids. CDR3 coding DNA: TGTGCCAGCAGCCCGGACGGAAGTTCAAATCAGCCCCAGCATTTT. Its translation: CASSPDGSSNQPQHF.

The CDR3, as DNA: TGTGCCAGCAGCTTAGTCCCTACGAACACCGGGGAGCTGTTTTTT. As protein: CASSLVPTNTGELFF. V usage is TRBV7-9 and J usage is TRBJ2-2; D uncertain. With 1 base removed from V and 0 bases from J, the gap between germline ends came to 6 bases. This CDR3 is built from 15 residues. Germline CDR1 reads SEHNR; CDR2 reads FQNEAQ (reference sequence).

Only a few counts were recorded for this clone. V gene TRBV13 combines with J gene TRBJ1-3; maybe TRBD1 (5 bases). V lost 10 bases and J 0 bases, leaving 16 bases between the germline ends. The CDR3 is 15 residues long. Germline-derived CDR1 and CDR2 are PRHDT and FYEKMQ (reference sequence). Here the CDR3 reads CATQEGLFSGNTIYF. In nucleotides, the CDR3 is TGTGCCACCCAGGAGGGACTTTTCTCTGGAAACACCATATATTTT.

The chain has TRBV18 and TRBJ1-6; D unresolved. Between the trimmed V and J ends, which lost 5 bases and 6 bases, there was a span of 5 bases. The germline CDR1 and CDR2 sequences are KGHSH and LQKENI. The length of the CDR3 is 12 residues. This CDR3 is CASSSGNSPLHF. CDR3 nucleotides: TGTGCCAGCTCATCGGGTAATTCACCCCTCCACTTT.

This clone was picked up one time. The V gene is TRBV13, the J gene TRBJ2-1; D gene unclear. Germline V lookup: CDR1 PRHDT, CDR2 FYEKMQ (reference sequence). V was trimmed by 0 bases and J by 0 bases, leaving 6 bases between them. The CDR3 extends over 15 amino acids. The CDR3 sequence: CASSLGETSYNEQFF. As DNA, the CDR3 is TGTGCCAGCAGCTTAGGGGAGACCTCCTACAATGAGCAGTTCTTC.

The chain combines TRBV7-9 with TRBJ2-7, with 8 bases matching TRBD2. This CDR3 is built from 16 residues. After removal of 10 bases from V and 7 bases from J, the junction contained 21 bases not matched to a gene. The V gene's germline CDR1 is SEHNR and CDR2 FQNEAQ (reference sequence). The CDR3 nucleotides are TGTGCCACTACGGGAGGGGGAACGGGAGTTCTTTTGGAGCAGTACTTC. It codes for CATTGGGTGVLLEQYF.

This chain links TRBV10-3 with TRBJ2-6; TRBD1 agrees at 7 bases. The CDR3 covers 20 residues. The trim removed 4 bases at V and 2 bases at J, leaving 17 bases unmatched. Germline CDR1 reads ENHRY; CDR2 reads SYGVKD. CDR3 nucleotides: TGTGCCATCAGTGCTATGGGGACAGCCACACCCCGCCCTGGGGCCAACGTCCTGACTTTC. It encodes CAISAMGTATPRPGANVLTF.

The chain couples TRBV6-1 to TRBJ1-1, with 7 bases aligning to TRBD1. This CDR3 contains 15 residues. V was pared by 0 bases and J by 4 bases, with 5 bases of the junction left unmatched. The germline V gene encodes CDR1 MNHNS and CDR2 SASEGT. The chain's CDR3 is CASSEATTGITEAFF. DNA of the CDR3: TGTGCCAGCAGTGAAGCGACGACAGGGATCACTGAAGCTTTCTTT.

The chain combines TRBV12-3 or TRBV12-4 with TRBJ2-4; no definite D call. CDR3 length equals 11 residues. Trimming removed 8 bases from V and 13 bases from J, with 15 bases in between. The CDR3 nucleotides read TGTGCCAGCTCCTCCGGCTTGGGCCAGTACTTC. Amino acids: CASSSGLGQYF.

The rearrangement uses TRBV5-6 and TRBJ1-2, with D possibly TRBD1 on 6 matching bases. With 4 bases removed from V and 5 bases from J, the gap between germline ends came to 18 bases. The CDR3 sequence is 15 residues long. The germline V gene encodes CDR1 SGHDT and CDR2 YYEEEE. Here the CDR3 reads CASSGQPPVDYGYTF. The CDR3 nucleotides read TGTGCCAGCAGCGGACAGCCCCCTGTTGATTATGGCTACACCTTC.

This rearrangement joins TRBV5-4 to TRBJ2-3, with D possibly TRBD2 on 5 matching bases. Trimming left V 7 bases short and J 4 bases short, with 7 bases between. The germline gives CDR1 SGHNT, CDR2 YYREEE (reference sequence). The CDR3 is 11 amino acids. In nucleotides, the CDR3 is TGTGCCAGCCGGGGTGCAGATACGCAGTATTTT. Protein: CASRGADTQYF.

V is TRBV27 and J is TRBJ1-1; a possible D gene is TRBD1 (6 bases). V was shortened by 8 bases and J by 6 bases, with 10 bases between the two germline ends. Germline loops: CDR1 MNHEY, CDR2 SMNVEV (reference sequence). The CDR3 sequence is 11 residues long. The CDR3 DNA follows: TGTGCCAGCGGACAGTTCCCTGAAGCTTTCTTT. Translating gives CASGQFPEAFF.

V gene TRBV30 combines with J gene TRBJ1-1; D remains ambiguous. CDR3 length equals 13 residues. With 5 bases removed from V and 7 bases from J, the gap between germline ends came to 17 bases. Germline V lookup: CDR1 GTSNPN, CDR2 SVGIG (reference sequence). The DNA for the CDR3 is TGTGCCTGGTTGAAGGGCCGCGAGGGTGAAGCTTTCTTT. Protein: CAWLKGREGEAFF.

The chain is built from TRBV30 and TRBJ1-5, with no clear D. This CDR3 region has 13 residues. CDR1 GTSNPN and CDR2 SVGIG come from the germline V gene (reference sequence). The V end was cut by 4 bases, the J end by 2 bases, with 9 bases between. The CDR3 protein is CAWTLDRNQPQHF. The CDR3 coding sequence is TGTGCCTGGACTTTGGATCGCAATCAGCCCCAGCATTTT.

This clone was recorded only once. The J gene is TRBJ1-2, the V gene TRBV30; no clear D. This CDR3 is built from 11 residues. Germline lookup yields CDR1 GTSNPN and CDR2 SVGIG (reference sequence). Trimming removed 1 base from V and 7 bases from J, with 7 bases in between. The CDR3 DNA sequence: TGTGCCTGGAGTGAGGCTGGTGGCTACACCTTC. Its protein product is CAWSEAGGYTF. The whole variable domain, filled in from reference TRBV30 and TRBJ1-2, reads SQTIHQWPATLVQPVGSPLSLECTVEGTSNPNLYWYRQAAGRGLQLLFYSVGIGQISSEVPQNLSASRPQDRQFILSSKKLLLSDSGFYLCAWSEAGGYTFGSGTRLTVV.